This entry lists 16 T cell receptor beta chains sequenced from one sample in a study of shared clonotypes between healthy human individuals. The data were produced by immunoSEQ multiplex PCR, yet TCRdb's version contains in-frame clones alone and is incomplete. The table has about 510,000 clones, roughly 95% seen once; the top ten hold roughly 0.06%. The specimen was naive CD4+ T cells sorted from blood. Subset meaning: CD45RA+ positively selected. The origin of the receptors is a woman aged 25 to 39 in good health.

Worth noting for this clone: Other nucleotide sequences from this sample produce the same CDR3. The genes are TRBV18 and TRBJ1-2; D is uncertain. V shed 6 bases and J shed 8 bases, with 13 bases lying between them. Looked up from germline, CDR1 is KGHSH and CDR2 is LQKENI. The CDR3 spans 12 residues. The CDR3 loop reads CASSNGPLGYTF. DNA for the CDR3: TGTGCCAGCTCGAATGGACCGCTCGGCTACACCTTC.

The J gene is TRBJ1-6, the V gene TRBV5-1, with D perhaps matching TRBD1 (5 bases). V was cut by 1 base and J by 6 bases, with 11 bases left in between. From germline, CDR1 is SGHRS and CDR2 YFSETQ. The CDR3 is made up of 15 amino acids. DNA for the CDR3: TGCGCCAGCAGCTTGCAAGGGGCGGGTAATTCACCCCTCCACTTT. Protein product: CASSLQGAGNSPLHF.

The rearrangement joins TRBV28 to TRBJ2-7, with D tentatively TRBD1 or TRBD2 (6 bases each). Germline values: CDR1 MDHEN, CDR2 SYDVKM. This CDR3 is 16 amino acids long. V was clipped by 5 bases and J by 2 bases, with 19 bases between them. In nucleotides, the CDR3 is TGTGCCAGCAGTGCCCACTTCGGGGGCGTCACCTACGAGCAGTACTTC. Translating gives CASSAHFGGVTYEQYF.

V usage is TRBV5-1 and J usage is TRBJ2-2; a weak D match, TRBD1 (6 bases). CDR1 SGHRS and CDR2 YFSETQ come from the germline V gene. V gave up 4 bases and J gave up 3 bases, with 10 bases separating them. The CDR3 loop spans 14 amino acids. Here the CDR3 reads CASSLRTDTGELFF. The CDR3 nucleotides are TGCGCCAGCAGCCTCAGGACAGACACCGGGGAGCTGTTTTTT.

V and J are TRBV6-1 and TRBJ1-1; D is uncertain. The V end was cut by 6 bases, the J end by 0 bases, with 8 bases between. CDR3 length: 13 residues. CDR1 is MNHNS and CDR2 is SASEGT in the germline V gene. The CDR3 DNA reads TGTGCCAGCAGCGGTCAGGTGAACACTGAAGCTTTCTTT. It is translated as CASSGQVNTEAFF.

This clone came up once. The gene calls are TRBV27 and TRBJ1-6, with unresolved D. The CDR3 loop spans 14 amino acids. The V gene lost 5 bases and the J gene lost 0 bases, with 5 bases spanning the gap. Germline V gives CDR1 MNHEY, CDR2 SMNVEV (reference sequence). CDR3: CASSPNSYNSPLHF. The CDR3 coding sequence is TGTGCCAGCAGTCCCAACTCCTATAATTCACCCCTCCACTTT.

V gene TRBV13 combines with J gene TRBJ2-7; 10 nucleotides agree with TRBD1. J gave up 3 bases and V 5 bases, and 10 bases lay outside the gene matches. The germline V gene encodes CDR1 PRHDT and CDR2 FYEKMQ (reference sequence). This CDR3 has 16 amino acids. The CDR3: CASSPYPGTGVYEQYF. CDR3 bases: TGTGCCAGCAGCCCATATCCCGGGACAGGGGTCTACGAGCAGTACTTC. The variable domain in full, with the rest retrieved from reference TRBV13 and TRBJ2-7, is AAGVIQSPRHLIKEKRETATLKCYPIPRHDTVYWYQQGPGQDPQFLISFYEKMQSDKGSIPDRFSAQQFSDYHSELNMSSLELGDSALYFCASSPYPGTGVYEQYFGPGTRLTVT.

The J gene is TRBJ1-5, the V gene TRBV19; no firm D call. V was cut by 4 bases and J by 1 base, with 11 bases left in between. Germline V gene sequence: CDR1 LNHDA, CDR2 SQIVND (reference sequence). The CDR3 contains 15 residues. The CDR3 coding sequence is TGTGCCAGTAGTAGTCTGTTAGGAAGCAATCAGCCCCAGCATTTT. Its translation is CASSSLLGSNQPQHF.

The V call is TRBV5-1, the J call TRBJ2-1; D is possibly TRBD2 (5 bases). Looked up from germline, CDR1 is SGHRS and CDR2 is YFSETQ. V dropped 4 bases and J dropped 13 bases, with 15 bases sitting between them. This CDR3 spans 12 amino acids. CDR3 DNA sequence: TGCGCCAGCAGCACCCTGCCGGGGTCCCAGTTCTTC. It specifies CASSTLPGSQFF.

The chain couples TRBV6-1 to TRBJ2-1; 14 bases line up with TRBD2. CDR3 size: 15 residues. V was clipped by 7 bases and J by 7 bases; unmatched bases: 6. CDR1 and CDR2 from the germline V gene are MNHNS and SASEGT. CDR3 in amino acids: CASNTGTSGSNEQFF. Written as DNA, the CDR3 is TGTGCCAGCAACACCGGGACTAGCGGGAGTAATGAGCAGTTCTTC.

The rearrangement uses TRBV6-1 and TRBJ1-4, with TRBD1 matching over 11 bases. CDR1 is MNHNS, CDR2 SASEGT, per germline. The CDR3 consists of 15 residues. Trimming took 3 bases from V and 10 from J; bases not matched to a gene: 7. The CDR3 protein is CASSDPGQGDVKLFF. The CDR3 bases are TGTGCCAGCAGTGACCCGGGACAGGGGGATGTAAAACTGTTTTTT.

The rearrangement uses TRBV28 and TRBJ1-2; TRBD1 matches at 10 bases. Germline V gene lookup returns CDR1 MDHEN and CDR2 SYDVKM. After removal of 2 bases from V and 7 bases from J, the junction contained 7 bases not matched to a gene. This CDR3 spans 15 amino acids. CDR3 DNA sequence: TGTGCCAGCAGTTTAGCCGGGACAGGGGCGGGTGGCTACACCTTC. Encoded protein: CASSLAGTGAGGYTF.

The V call is TRBV28, the J call TRBJ2-5; D ambiguous. The tail of the sequence fits TRBJ2-7 better, so the J call may be wrong. CDR3 length: 17 residues. Germline V gene lookup returns CDR1 MDHEN and CDR2 SYDVKM. CDR3 region: CASSLVTPPPETYEQYF. The CDR3 DNA follows: TGTGCCAGCAGTTTAGTTACGCCGCCACCAGAGACTTACGAGCAGTACTTC.

The chain is built from TRBV5-1 and TRBJ1-5; D might be TRBD1 (6 bases). Trimming cost V 4 bases and J 5 bases, with 13 bases left between them. Germline CDR1 and CDR2: SGHRS and YFSETQ. This CDR3 is 14 amino acids long. The CDR3, as DNA: TGCGCCAGCAGCGTAACAGGGTTAGATCAGCCCCAGCATTTT. It translates to CASSVTGLDQPQHF.

This sequence joins TRBV5-1 and TRBJ1-1, with D possibly being TRBD1 (5 bases). CDR1 and CDR2 from the germline V gene are SGHRS and YFSETQ. The CDR3 is 16 amino acids. Trimming removed 0 bases from V and 0 bases from J, with 12 bases in between. The CDR3 spells CASSLAGAALNTEAFF. CDR3 sequence (DNA): TGCGCCAGCAGCTTGGCCGGGGCAGCACTGAACACTGAAGCTTTCTTT.

The CDR3 reads CASSFGTSGVQDTQYF. CDR3 DNA: TGTGCCAGCAGTTTCGGGACTAGCGGCGTCCAAGATACGCAGTATTTT. The rearrangement joins TRBV28 to TRBJ2-3; 11 nucleotides align to TRBD2. Germline V gives CDR1 MDHEN, CDR2 SYDVKM. V shed 3 bases, J shed 5 bases, and the junction held 7 bases outside the gene matches. This CDR3 is built from 16 residues.